Here is one T cell receptor beta chain with its context. Which antigen it targets is not known. No much larger clonotype is one base removed from it; base qualities were not supplied. The immunoSEQ Assay, a bias-controlled multiplex PCR, was used to amplify TCRbeta CDR3 regions from genomic DNA. Turning to the authors' computational methods: Nucleated cell counts per sample were estimated from amplification of reference gene primers within the assay. Sequence reads were collapsed and filtered to measure the absolute abundance of every unique TCRbeta CDR3 rearrangement. For each sample, productive Simpson clonality was calculated as the square root of Simpson's diversity index over productive rearrangements. TCRdb carries this immuneACCESS record with in-frame sequences only. Its versions omit some clonotypes, under half of them owing to an unresolved V gene in the studies checked, with the rest unexplained. V, J and clone size are those of that table, while D and trimming were read from the DNA. Present in this sample are a few hundred thousand clones, over 65% of which were seen just once. Of the sample, more than 0.85% is held by the ten largest clones.

Trimming removed 5 bases from V and 1 base from J; the gene matches leave 5 bases unexplained. For CDR1 and CDR2, the germline V gene (reference sequence) lists GTSNPN and SVGIG. The CDR3 goes from the cysteine to the phenylalanine over 15 residues. CDR3 DNA is the only sequence kept; it has 45 bases, read in frame from the first base. The entry originates in a study of blood T cell repertoires in COVID-19 (dated by TCRdb to about 2020). At the level of the whole study: Samples covering the acute and convalescent phases of COVID-19 were provided by collaborators in the United States, Italy and Spain. The material from the prospective study consisted of cDNA or gDNA derived from T cells, B-cell-depleted T cells, or PBMCs. The dataset comprised deeply sampled blood TCRbeta repertoires from subjects exposed to, actively infected with, or recovered from COVID-19. The repertoires were released in a freely available public database meant as a resource for research on the immune response to SARS-CoV-2. The samples were drawn from the first 160 participants of the ongoing ImmuneRACE study and from 1,254 subjects provided by 6 global collaborators. The sample metadata nearly always contained a de-identified subject ID, COVID-19 status, age in years and sex. Where HLA class I and class II types were available, the types were taken from metadata supplied by the sample provider, not from assay-based typing. Study-level results and caveats: The amount of clinical and demographic metadata varied by source and participant and was provided uncurated.

Collaborating institutions collected whole blood in K2EDTA tubes following their own protocols. For TCRbeta analysis, collaborators shipped samples as frozen whole blood, isolated PBMCs, or DNA extracted from either of those sample types. This TCR was sampled from a human donor with acute or convalescent COVID-19. The donor label of this sample is uncertain. In this chain, TRBV30 is recombined with TRBJ2-5; TRBD2 matches 12 bases in the middle. Sequenced sample: peripheral blood. Read as DNA, the sequence is TGTGCCTGGGGGGGACTAGCGGGTCCCCAAGAGACCCAGTACTTC. Its coded protein is CAWGGLAGPQETQYF.